This is a list of T cell receptor beta chains from one sample in a study of T cells in Graves' hyperthyroidism and ophthalmopathy. TCRdb re-derived calls from the multiplex PCR reads in MiXCR, one entry per CDR3 protein. The data show fewer than 400,000 distinct CDR3 sequences, more than 20% seen once. The sample consisted of blood. These receptors were taken from a man aged 50-60 years with Graves' hyperthyroidism. Each CDR3 is given with its conserved first and last residue. The D gene is left open where the match is weak. A clone size is listed for some rows: how often the clone was seen (once, few, many), or a class if it is expanded.

V gene	J gene	clone size	D gene	CDR3 DNA	CDR3 protein
TRBV12-3/TRBV12-4	TRBJ2-1	many	TRBD2	TGTGCCAGCAGTTTAGAAACTGGACTAGCGGGAGGCAATGAGCAGTTCTTC	CASSLETGLAGGNEQFF
TRBV24-1	TRBJ2-5	NA	NA	TGTGCCACCGCAGACGGGGCTCTAGAGACCCAGTACTTC	CATADGALETQYF
TRBV20-1	TRBJ2-1	few	NA	TGCAGTGCTATGGGGCGGAGAAATGAGCAGTTCTTC	CSAMGRRNEQFF
TRBV7-2	TRBJ1-2	few	NA	TGTGCCAGCAGCTTAGCGCGTGGGTCGGGTGGCTACACCTTC	CASSLARGSGGYTF
TRBV3-1	TRBJ2-7	NA	NA	TGTGCCAGCAGCCAAGATAAGGACTCGGGTTACGAGCAGTACTTC	CASSQDKDSGYEQYF
TRBV28	TRBJ2-2	NA	NA	TGTGCCAGCAGTTTATATTCCGCTAGGACCGGGGAGCTGTTTTTT	CASSLYSARTGELFF
TRBV12-3/TRBV12-4	TRBJ2-3	many	NA	TGTGCCAGCAGTTCCACGGGTGGTGAAGATACGCAGTATTTT	CASSSTGGEDTQYF
TRBV30	TRBJ2-1	many	NA	TGTGCCTGGAGTTCCAGCGGCTCCTACAATGAGCAGTTCTTC	CAWSSSGSYNEQFF
TRBV12-3/TRBV12-4	TRBJ1-1	NA	TRBD1	TGTGCCAGCACCCGACAGGGGGGTCGCACTGAAGCTTTCTTT	CASTRQGGRTEAFF
TRBV19	TRBJ2-7	NA	NA	TGTGCCGGTAGTATGATAGGGGACACCCGCTACGGGGAGTACTTC	CAGSMIGDTRYGEYF
TRBV19	TRBJ2-5	few	TRBD1	TGTGCCAGTAGTACTCTGGGACAGGGACAAGAGACCCAGTACTTC	CASSTLGQGQETQYF
TRBV3-1	TRBJ2-5	many	TRBD2	TGTGCCAGCAGCCCTCCGGGACTAGCGGGAGGGGAGACCCAGTACTTC	CASSPPGLAGGETQYF
TRBV5-1	TRBJ2-7	NA	NA	TGCGCCAGCAGCTTGGTGGTTTTAGGGGCCCACGAGCAGTACTTC	CASSLVVLGAHEQYF
TRBV12-3/TRBV12-4	TRBJ2-7	NA	TRBD1	TGTGCCAGCAGCTCGGGACAGGGGGTCCACGAGCAGTACTTC	CASSSGQGVHEQYF
TRBV24-1	TRBJ1-1	few	NA	TGTGCCACAGAGGGGAGGGATGACACTGAAGCTTTCTTT	CATEGRDDTEAFF
TRBV24-1	TRBJ1-1	few	NA	TGTGCCACCAGTGAGGGCCCCGGGACTGAAGCTTTCTTT	CATSEGPGTEAFF
TRBV19	TRBJ2-7	NA	NA	TGTGCCAGTAGTATAAACAGTGAAAGCTCCTACGAGCAGTACTTC	CASSINSESSYEQYF
TRBV14	TRBJ2-7	NA	NA	TGTGCCAGCAGCCAAGATCTCGAGCGGGTTCACGAGCAGTACTTC	CASSQDLERVHEQYF
TRBV11-2	TRBJ2-6	few	TRBD1	TGTGCCAGCAGTACTAGGGGGCGCTCTGGGGCCAACGTCCTGACTTTC	CASSTRGRSGANVLTF
TRBV28	TRBJ1-1	many	NA	TGTGCCAGCAGTCCCTCTAGGGGTTCCACTGAAGCTTTCTTT	CASSPSRGSTEAFF
TRBV7-8	TRBJ2-1	many	NA	TGTGCCAGCAGCCTCCCCTTAGTAAATGAGCAGTTCTTC	CASSLPLVNEQFF
TRBV3-1	TRBJ2-1	NA	NA	TGTGCCAGCAGCTTCCGTCAGGGCAGGGCCTATGAGCAGTTCTTC	CASSFRQGRAYEQFF
TRBV20-1	TRBJ2-5	few	NA	TGCAGTGCCGAGGGGGGACAAGAGACCCAGTACTTC	CSAEGGQETQYF
TRBV29-1	TRBJ2-5	NA	NA	TGCAGCTTTATGACAGGCGTAGAGACCCAGTACTTC	CSFMTGVETQYF
TRBV19	TRBJ2-1	once	NA	TGTGCCAGTAGTAACATCCACAGGGAGGAGACCCAGTTCTTC	CASSNIHREETQFF
TRBV9	TRBJ2-5	NA	NA	TGTGCCAGCAGCCTCAGGGTACCCGAGACCCAGTACTTC	CASSLRVPETQYF
TRBV2	TRBJ2-6	many	TRBD1	TGTGCCAGCTGGACAGGTTCTGGGGCCAACGTCCTGACTTTC	CASWTGSGANVLTF
TRBV20-1	TRBJ2-7	NA	TRBD2	TGCAGTGGGCTAGCGGGAGCCTACGAGCAGTACTTC	CSGLAGAYEQYF
TRBV5-4	TRBJ2-3	few	TRBD2	TGTGCCAGCAGCCAGAAAGCGGGAGGGACCACAGATACGCAGTATTTT	CASSQKAGGTTDTQYF
TRBV7-8	TRBJ2-2	few	NA	TGTGCCAGCAGCGGAGATCACACCGGGGAGCTGTTTTTT	CASSGDHTGELFF
TRBV5-1	TRBJ2-5	few	NA	TGCGCCAGCAGCTTGGGGACTTCGAGGGGAGAGACCCAGTACTTC	CASSLGTSRGETQYF
TRBV12-3/TRBV12-4	TRBJ2-5	few	TRBD2	TGTGCCAGCAGAATTAGCGGGCGAGAGACCCAGTACTTC	CASRISGRETQYF
TRBV6-5	TRBJ1-1	once	NA	TGTGCCAGCAGTTACAGAACGAACACTGAAGCTTTCTTT	CASSYRTNTEAFF
TRBV10-3	TRBJ2-5	few	TRBD2	TGTGCCATCAGTGACAGCACTAGCGGGCAAGAGACCCAGTACTTC	CAISDSTSGQETQYF
TRBV11-2	TRBJ2-1	NA	TRBD2	TGTGCCAGCAGCTCCCTCGGGGGGGCAGACTCCTTGCATGAGCAGTTCTTC	CASSSLGGADSLHEQFF
TRBV20-1	TRBJ1-3	NA	NA	TGCAGTGCCCTTAGCCGGGACACCATATATTTT	CSALSRDTIYF
TRBV29-1	TRBJ2-7	NA	NA	TGCAGCGTCAGGGGTCCCTACGAGCAGTACTTC	CSVRGPYEQYF
TRBV2	TRBJ2-1	NA	NA	TGTGCCACCAGTGAGCCCCGCGCCGAGCAGTTCTTC	CATSEPRAEQFF
TRBV5-1	TRBJ2-5	NA	TRBD2	TGCGCCAGCAGCTTCGGAAGCGGGAGAAGAAGGGAGACCCAGTACTTC	CASSFGSGRRRETQYF
TRBV11-3	TRBJ2-7	NA	NA	TGTGCCAGCAGCTTAGGGCAGGGAAAGGGCTACGAGCAGTACTTC	CASSLGQGKGYEQYF
TRBV20-1	TRBJ2-3	NA	NA	TGCAGTGCTAAGACCCCTAGCACAGATACGCAGTATTTT	CSAKTPSTDTQYF
TRBV18	TRBJ2-7	NA	TRBD1	TGTGCCAGCTCACCACGGGACAGATACCTATACGAGCAGTACTTC	CASSPRDRYLYEQYF
TRBV11-2	TRBJ2-5	many	TRBD1	TGTGCCAGCAGCCCAAGGACAGGGGACGGAGAGACCCAGTACTTC	CASSPRTGDGETQYF
TRBV6-1	TRBJ2-7	NA	TRBD1	TGTGCCAGCAGGAGGGACAGTCAGAGCTCCTACGAGCAGTACTTC	CASRRDSQSSYEQYF
TRBV6-1	TRBJ1-2	NA	NA	TGTGCCAGCAGAGGACTCCTCAAGATAGCTTATGGCTACACCTTC	CASRGLLKIAYGYTF
TRBV19	TRBJ1-1	few	TRBD1	TGTGCCAGTAGTATAGGGAGGGGGCTCAACACTGAAGCTTTCTTT	CASSIGRGLNTEAFF
TRBV12-3/TRBV12-4	TRBJ2-1	few	NA	TGTGCCAGCACCTCAGGAGGGGTTCCCTACAATGAGCAGTTCTTC	CASTSGGVPYNEQFF
TRBV18	TRBJ1-1	many	NA	TGTGCCAGCTCACTAAACAGGGAGGTAGACACTGAAGCTTTCTTT	CASSLNREVDTEAFF
TRBV18	TRBJ1-1	many	NA	TGTGCCAGCTCACCACCGTCAGGGGAAAGGGCTGAAGCTTTCTTT	CASSPPSGERAEAFF
TRBV20-1	TRBJ2-5	NA	NA	TGCAGTGCGCCCGGACCGGCCAAAGAGACCCAGTACTTC	CSAPGPAKETQYF
TRBV28	TRBJ2-1	many	TRBD1	TGTGCCAGCAGCCTCGTAGGGGACAGCTCCTACAATGAGCAGTTCTTC	CASSLVGDSSYNEQFF
TRBV24-1	TRBJ2-1	NA	NA	TGTGCCACCAGTTCACAGGAACCAACGAACTACAATGAGCAGTTCTTC	CATSSQEPTNYNEQFF
TRBV2	TRBJ1-1	NA	NA	TGTGCCAGCAGGGCCACAATAGTCAGGGCTTTCTTT	CASRATIVRAFF
TRBV9	TRBJ2-7	few	NA	TGTGCCAGCAGCGCCGGGACGACCTCCTACGAGCAGTACTTC	CASSAGTTSYEQYF
TRBV6-5	TRBJ2-5	NA	NA	TGTGCCAGCAGTTACGGGGGGGAGACCCAGTACTTC	CASSYGGETQYF
TRBV20-1	TRBJ1-5	NA	NA	TGCAGTGCCACCCGACAGGATAGCAATCAGCCCCAGCATTTT	CSATRQDSNQPQHF